A single sample gave rise to the 10 T cell receptor beta chains below, sequenced in a study of shared clonotypes between healthy human individuals. Naive CD8 cells lacked CD45RO and underwent positive selection for CCR7, leaving out terminally differentiated effector memory CD45RA+ cells. Libraries were prepared by immunoSEQ multiplex PCR; TCRdb keeps only in-frame clonotypes and omits some of them. This sample has about 2,200,000 clones, with 93% found just once. Input material: naive CD8+ T cells from PBMCs. Receptors originate from a man aged 18-30 years in good health. Some clones in this sample may be carry-over from other donors' samples.

The chain recombines TRBV30 with TRBJ1-1; 7 bases line up with TRBD1. The V segment lost 0 bases and the J segment 6 bases; nucleotides outside the gene matches: 4. CDR1 GTSNPN and CDR2 SVGIG come from the germline V gene (reference sequence). The CDR3 is 13 amino acids. CDR3 residues: CAWSVRGGSEAFF. The CDR3 DNA reads as TGTGCCTGGAGTGTTAGAGGGGGCTCTGAAGCTTTCTTT.

The V and J genes are TRBV7-9 and TRBJ2-7, with 13 nucleotides matching TRBD2. The J segment lost 4 bases and the V segment lost 2 bases, leaving 5 bases of the junction unmatched. The CDR3 extends over 16 amino acids. Per germline, CDR1 SEHNR and CDR2 FQNEAQ (reference sequence). The CDR3 protein is CASSLPRTSGRYEQYF. CDR3 nucleotide sequence: TGTGCCAGCAGCTTACCCCGGACTAGCGGGAGATACGAGCAGTACTTC.

The gene calls are TRBV25-1 and TRBJ1-4; D call uncertain. The germline V gene encodes CDR1 MGHDK and CDR2 SYGVNS. The CDR3 length is 17 residues. V gave up 8 bases and J gave up 7 bases, with 26 bases separating them. CDR3 sequence reads: CASPEKITHPPSEKLFF. For the CDR3, the DNA is TGTGCCAGCCCTGAAAAAATAACCCATCCCCCTTCTGAAAAACTGTTTTTT.

CDR3 in amino acids: CASSSGGGWGTEAFF. DNA for the CDR3: TGTGCCAGCAGCTCAGGCGGGGGTTGGGGCACTGAAGCTTTCTTT. This rearrangement joins TRBV7-9 to TRBJ1-1; possible D gene TRBD1, 5 bases. The length of the CDR3 is 15 residues. V was shortened by 4 bases and J by 4 bases, with 16 bases between the two germline ends. CDR1 is SEHNR and CDR2 is FQNEAQ in the germline V gene (reference sequence).

V usage is TRBV6-6 and J usage is TRBJ1-1; the match to TRBD1 covers 7 bases. From germline, CDR1 is MNHNY and CDR2 SVGAGI (reference sequence). CDR3 length: 16 residues. Losses at the gene ends were 8 bases for V and 3 bases for J; bases not matched to a gene: 15. Here the CDR3 reads CASRRRQGGRDTEAFF. For the CDR3, the DNA is TGTGCCAGCCGGAGGCGACAAGGGGGCAGGGACACTGAAGCTTTCTTT.

V usage is TRBV7-9 and J usage is TRBJ2-7; D unclear. V was cut by 5 bases and J by 0 bases, with 14 bases left in between. The CDR3 covers 15 residues. Germline CDR1 reads SEHNR; CDR2 reads FQNEAQ (reference sequence). This CDR3 reads CASSPRVGISYEQYF. In nucleotides, the CDR3 is TGTGCCAGCAGCCCTCGCGTTGGGATCTCCTACGAGCAGTACTTC.

The chain uses TRBV6-5 and TRBJ2-2, with D perhaps matching TRBD2 (6 bases). Per germline, CDR1 MNHEY and CDR2 SVGAGI. V dropped 3 bases and J dropped 2 bases, with 13 bases sitting between them. The CDR3 sequence is 16 residues long. CDR3 bases: TGTGCCAGCAGTTATTCGGCGGGGATTAACACCGGGGAGCTGTTTTTT. It yields the protein CASSYSAGINTGELFF.

To note about this clone: Other DNA sequences in this sample translate to the same CDR3. The V call is TRBV27, the J call TRBJ2-1; 14 bases are shared with TRBD2. J gave up 7 bases and V 2 bases, and 1 base lay outside the gene matches. Germline V gene sequence: CDR1 MNHEY, CDR2 SMNVEV (reference sequence). The length of the CDR3 is 15 residues. In DNA form, the CDR3 reads TGTGCCAGCAGTTTACGACTAGCGGGAGGGAATGAGCAGTTCTTC. This translates into CASSLRLAGGNEQFF.

The chain combines TRBV10-3 with TRBJ2-7; TRBD2 might be the D (6 bases). Germline CDR1 is ENHRY and CDR2 is SYGVKD. V lost 4 bases to trimming and J lost 0 bases, with 10 bases between them. CDR3 length equals 14 residues. Here the CDR3 reads CAISVGTLSYEQYF. For the CDR3, the DNA is TGTGCCATCAGTGTGGGGACTCTCTCCTACGAGCAGTACTTC.

The chain's CDR3 is CASSEAGRQITEAFF. The CDR3 DNA is TGTGCCAGCAGTGAAGCGGGTCGGCAGATCACTGAAGCTTTCTTT. The rearrangement uses TRBV6-1 and TRBJ1-1; D is uncertain. From germline, CDR1 is MNHNS and CDR2 SASEGT. The CDR3 covers 15 residues. With 0 bases removed from V and 4 bases from J, the gap between germline ends came to 12 bases.